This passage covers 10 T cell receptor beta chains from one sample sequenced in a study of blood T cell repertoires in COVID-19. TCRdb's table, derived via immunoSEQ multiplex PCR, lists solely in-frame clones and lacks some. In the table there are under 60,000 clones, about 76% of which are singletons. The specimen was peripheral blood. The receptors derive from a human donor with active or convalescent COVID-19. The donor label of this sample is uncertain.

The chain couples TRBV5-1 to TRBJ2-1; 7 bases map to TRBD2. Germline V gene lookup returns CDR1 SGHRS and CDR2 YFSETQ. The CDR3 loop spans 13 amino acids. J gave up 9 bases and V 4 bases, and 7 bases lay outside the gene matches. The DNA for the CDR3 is TGCGCCAGCAGCGCAAGGACTAGTCCTGAGCAGTTCTTC. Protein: CASSARTSPEQFF.

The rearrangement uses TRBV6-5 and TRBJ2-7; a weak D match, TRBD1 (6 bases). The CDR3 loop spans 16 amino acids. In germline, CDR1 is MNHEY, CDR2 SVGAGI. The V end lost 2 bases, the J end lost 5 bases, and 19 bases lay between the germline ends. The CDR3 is CASSYDPRGALNEQYF. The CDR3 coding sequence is TGTGCCAGCAGTTACGATCCCAGGGGCGCCTTGAACGAGCAGTACTTC.

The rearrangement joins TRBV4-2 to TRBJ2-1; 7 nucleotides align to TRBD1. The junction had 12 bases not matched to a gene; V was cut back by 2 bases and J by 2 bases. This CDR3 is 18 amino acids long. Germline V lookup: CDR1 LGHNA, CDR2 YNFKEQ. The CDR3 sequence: CASSQNAPSGTAYNEQFF. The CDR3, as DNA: TGTGCCAGCAGCCAAAACGCCCCGTCCGGGACAGCCTACAATGAGCAGTTCTTC.

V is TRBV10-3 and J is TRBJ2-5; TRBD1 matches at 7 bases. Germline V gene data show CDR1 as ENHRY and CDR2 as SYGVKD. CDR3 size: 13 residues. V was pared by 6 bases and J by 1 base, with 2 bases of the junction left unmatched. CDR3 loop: CAIRPGGQETQYF. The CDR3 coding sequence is TGTGCCATCAGGCCAGGGGGCCAAGAGACCCAGTACTTC.

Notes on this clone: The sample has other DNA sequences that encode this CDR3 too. This CDR3 is CASSQDRGLEAFF. The CDR3 bases are TGCGCCAGCAGCCAAGATAGGGGCCTAGAAGCTTTCTTT. The genes are TRBV4-1 and TRBJ1-1, with D tentatively TRBD1 (5 bases). The germline gives CDR1 MGHRA, CDR2 YSYEKL. The CDR3 length is 13 residues. V was shortened by 0 bases and J by 8 bases, with 10 bases between the two germline ends.

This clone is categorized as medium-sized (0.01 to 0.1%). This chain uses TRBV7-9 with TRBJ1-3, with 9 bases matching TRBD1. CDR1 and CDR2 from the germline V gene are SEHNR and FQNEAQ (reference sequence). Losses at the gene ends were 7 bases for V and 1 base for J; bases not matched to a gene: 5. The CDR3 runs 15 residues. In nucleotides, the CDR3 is TGTGCCAGCACTTTCGGACAGGGGTCTGGAAACACCATATATTTT. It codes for CASTFGQGSGNTIYF.

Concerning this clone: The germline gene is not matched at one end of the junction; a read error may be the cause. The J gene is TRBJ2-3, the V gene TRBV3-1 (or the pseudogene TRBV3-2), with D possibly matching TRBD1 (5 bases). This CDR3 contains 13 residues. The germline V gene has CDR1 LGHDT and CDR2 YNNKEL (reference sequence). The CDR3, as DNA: TGTGCCAGCAGAGGTCCAACCACAGGTACGCAGTATTTT. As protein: CASRGPTTGTQYF.

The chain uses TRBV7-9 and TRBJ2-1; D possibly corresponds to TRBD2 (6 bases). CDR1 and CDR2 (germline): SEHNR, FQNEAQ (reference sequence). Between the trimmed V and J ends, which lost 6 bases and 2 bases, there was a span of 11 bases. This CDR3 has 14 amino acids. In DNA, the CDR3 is TGTGCCAGCAGTAAGGGCGGGACCTACAATGAGCAGTTCTTC. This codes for CASSKGGTYNEQFF. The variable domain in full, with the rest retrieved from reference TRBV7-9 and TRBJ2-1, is DTGVSQNPRHKITKRGQNVTFRCDPISEHNRLYWYRQTLGQGPEFLTYFQNEAQLEKSRLLSDRFSAERPKGSFSTLEIQRTEQGDSAMYLCASSKGGTYNEQFFGPGTRLTVL.

The CDR3 sequence: CSVGTGTEKLFF. As DNA, the CDR3 is TGCAGCGTTGGGACAGGGACCGAAAAACTGTTTTTT. The gene calls are TRBV29-1 and TRBJ1-4; 8 bases align to TRBD1. Looked up from germline, CDR1 is SQVTM and CDR2 is ANQGSEA. This CDR3 comprises 12 residues. Germline trimming cut 4 bases from V and 8 bases from J; bases unmatched to any gene: 3. Looking up the rest from reference TRBV29-1 and TRBJ1-4 gives the full variable domain: SAVISQKPSRDICQRGTSLTIQCQVDSQVTMMFWYRQQPGQSLTLIATANQGSEATYESGFVIDKFPISRPNLTFSTLTVSNMSPEDSSIYLCSVGTGTEKLFFGSGTQLSVL.

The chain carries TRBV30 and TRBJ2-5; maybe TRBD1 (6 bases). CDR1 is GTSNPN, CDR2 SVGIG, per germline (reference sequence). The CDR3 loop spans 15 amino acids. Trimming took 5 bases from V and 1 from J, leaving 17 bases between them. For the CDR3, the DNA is TGTGCCTGGGACCCCTCCCAGGGGAGCCAAGAGACCCAGTACTTC. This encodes CAWDPSQGSQETQYF.